Below, one T cell receptor beta chain is given with its context. Only in-frame clones appear in the TCRdb table, and some are missing; sequencing was by immunoSEQ multiplex PCR. The sample consists of 120,000 to 150,000 clones, around 90% of them appearing once. This record belongs to a study of blood T cell repertoires in COVID-19. The CDR3 length is 13 residues. Germline V CDR1 and CDR2: SQVTM, ANQGSEA. The V segment lost 5 bases and the J segment 2 bases; nucleotides outside the gene matches: 3. The chain is built from TRBV29-1 and TRBJ2-1; the match to TRBD1 covers 7 bases. Sequenced material: peripheral blood. The TCR originated in a human donor in a cohort sampled during active COVID-19. The CDR3, as DNA: TGCAGCGTTTCGGGGACAGCCTACAATGAGCAGTTCTTC. It translates to CSVSGTAYNEQFF.